A selection of T cell receptor beta chains follows, all from one sample in a study of T cell responses to AZD1222 COVID-19 vaccine. Generated by immunoSEQ multiplex PCR, the TCRdb table keeps only in-frame clones and is missing some. The table includes 85,000 to 110,000 clones, about 87% detected once. The sequences come from peripheral blood, collected on day 0 of AZD1222 vaccination. Receptors originate from an adult in good health. CDR3s include the opening cysteine and the closing phenylalanine or tryptophan. Fields, in order: V gene, J gene, D gene, clone size, CDR3 protein, CDR3 DNA. D genes are given only for firm matches. For some rows the clone size is stated as once, few or many, or as a class when expanded; others skip it.

V: TRBV2
J: TRBJ2-3
D: -
size: -
CDR3: CASRPTASTDTQYF
DNA: TGTGCCAGCAGGCCGACAGCCTCCACAGATACGCAGTATTTT

V: TRBV20-1
J: TRBJ1-6
D: -
size: -
CDR3: CSASFTFRGSPLHF
DNA: TGCAGTGCTAGTTTTACTTTTAGGGGTTCACCCCTCCACTTT

V: TRBV19
J: TRBJ1-2
D: -
size: -
CDR3: CASSPTGFYGYTF
DNA: TGTGCCAGTAGTCCCACAGGGTTCTATGGCTACACCTTC

V: TRBV5-4
J: TRBJ2-5
D: TRBD2
size: -
CDR3: CASSSGTSGSSLETQYF
DNA: TGTGCCAGCAGCTCGGGGACTAGCGGGAGTAGTTTAGAGACCCAGTACTTC

V: TRBV7-9
J: TRBJ1-5
D: TRBD1
size: -
CDR3: CASSLEDRGQPQHF
DNA: TGTGCCAGCAGCCTTGAGGACAGGGGTCAGCCCCAGCATTTT

V: TRBV30
J: TRBJ1-1
D: -
size: -
CDR3: CAWSPWGRLNTEAFF
DNA: TGTGCCTGGAGTCCTTGGGGACGATTGAACACTGAAGCTTTCTTT

V: TRBV27
J: TRBJ1-5
D: TRBD1
size: once
CDR3: CASSLSPGGVDQPQHF
DNA: TGTGCCAGCAGTTTAAGCCCAGGGGGGGTGGATCAGCCCCAGCATTTT

V: TRBV15
J: TRBJ2-2
D: TRBD1
size: -
CDR3: CATSRPGQYTGELFF
DNA: TGTGCCACCAGCAGACCGGGACAGTACACCGGGGAGCTGTTTTTT

V: TRBV4-3
J: TRBJ2-2
D: TRBD2
size: -
CDR3: CASSQDAGLARRTGELFF
DNA: TGCGCCAGCAGCCAAGATGCAGGACTAGCTCGACGCACCGGGGAGCTGTTTTTT

V: TRBV7-3
J: TRBJ2-3
D: TRBD1
size: -
CDR3: CASSLNPDPGQGADTQYF
DNA: TGTGCCAGCAGCTTAAATCCTGATCCGGGACAGGGGGCAGATACGCAGTATTTT

V: TRBV28
J: TRBJ1-1
D: -
size: -
CDR3: CASSPSGDTEAFF
DNA: TGTGCCAGCAGTCCGTCTGGGGACACTGAAGCTTTCTTT

V: TRBV19
J: TRBJ1-1
D: -
size: -
CDR3: CASSNGASSVTEAFF
DNA: TGTGCCAGTAGTAACGGGGCCAGCAGTGTTACTGAAGCTTTCTTT

V: TRBV5-1
J: TRBJ2-2
D: -
size: -
CDR3: CASSHTGELFF
DNA: TGCGCCAGCAGCCACACCGGGGAGCTGTTTTTT

V: TRBV7-6
J: TRBJ2-7
D: TRBD2
size: -
CDR3: CASSSSFLAGEYEQYF
DNA: TGTGCCAGCAGCTCCTCGTTCCTAGCGGGGGAATACGAGCAGTACTTC

V: TRBV7-8
J: TRBJ2-3
D: -
size: -
CDR3: CASSPLWSDTQYF
DNA: TGTGCCAGCAGCCCCCTTTGGTCAGATACGCAGTATTTT

V: TRBV5-3
J: TRBJ2-3
D: -
size: -
CDR3: CARSPPGKGEVADTQYF
DNA: TGTGCCAGAAGCCCGCCGGGTAAAGGGGAGGTAGCAGATACGCAGTATTTT

V: TRBV5-6
J: TRBJ1-3
D: -
size: -
CDR3: CASSDLKTSGNTIYF
DNA: TGTGCCAGCAGCGACCTCAAAACCTCTGGAAACACCATATATTTT

V: TRBV6-5
J: TRBJ1-1
D: -
size: -
CDR3: CASSYGGGAFF
DNA: TGTGCCAGCAGTTACGGGGGGGGAGCTTTCTTT

V: TRBV12-3/TRBV12-4
J: TRBJ1-3
D: -
size: -
CDR3: CATQRTSGNTIYF
DNA: TGTGCCACCCAACGGACCTCTGGAAACACCATATATTTT

V: TRBV7-9
J: TRBJ1-1
D: -
size: -
CDR3: CASSWTAEAFF
DNA: TGTGCCAGCAGCTGGACAGCTGAAGCTTTCTTT

V: TRBV10-3
J: TRBJ2-1
D: TRBD2
size: -
CDR3: CAISGRSSGGNEQFF
DNA: TGTGCCATCAGTGGGAGGTCTAGCGGGGGCAATGAGCAGTTCTTC

V: TRBV4-1
J: TRBJ1-2
D: -
size: -
CDR3: CASSQVYADVVGYTF
DNA: TGCGCCAGCAGCCAGGTCTACGCGGACGTGGTCGGCTACACCTTC

V: TRBV7-9
J: TRBJ1-2
D: TRBD1
size: -
CDR3: CASSPGQGSGGYTF
DNA: TGTGCCAGCAGCCCGGGACAGGGGTCGGGCGGCTACACCTTC